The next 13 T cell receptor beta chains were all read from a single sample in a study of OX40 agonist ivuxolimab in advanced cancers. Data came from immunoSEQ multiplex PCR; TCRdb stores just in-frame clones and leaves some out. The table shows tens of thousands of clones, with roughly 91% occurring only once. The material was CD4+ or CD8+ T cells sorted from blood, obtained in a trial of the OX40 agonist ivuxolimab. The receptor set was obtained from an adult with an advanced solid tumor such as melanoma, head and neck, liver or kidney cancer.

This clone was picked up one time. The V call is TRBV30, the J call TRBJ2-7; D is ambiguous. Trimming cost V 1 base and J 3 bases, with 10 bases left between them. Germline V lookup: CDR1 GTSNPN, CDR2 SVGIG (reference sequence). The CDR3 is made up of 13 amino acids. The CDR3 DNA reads TGTGCCTGGAGTGCGACCGGGTTCTACGAGCAGTACTTC. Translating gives CAWSATGFYEQYF.

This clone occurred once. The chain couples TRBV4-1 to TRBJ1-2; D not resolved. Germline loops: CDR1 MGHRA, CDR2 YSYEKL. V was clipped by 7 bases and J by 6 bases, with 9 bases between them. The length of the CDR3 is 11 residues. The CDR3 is CASTNGDGYTF. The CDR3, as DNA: TGCGCCAGCACTAACGGGGATGGCTACACCTTC.

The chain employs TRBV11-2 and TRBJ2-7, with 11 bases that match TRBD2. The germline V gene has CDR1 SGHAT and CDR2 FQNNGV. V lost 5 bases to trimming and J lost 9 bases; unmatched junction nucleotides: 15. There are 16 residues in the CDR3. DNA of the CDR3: TGTGCCAGCAGCCAAACCGGGACTAGCGGATCAAATGGGCAGTACTTC. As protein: CASSQTGTSGSNGQYF.

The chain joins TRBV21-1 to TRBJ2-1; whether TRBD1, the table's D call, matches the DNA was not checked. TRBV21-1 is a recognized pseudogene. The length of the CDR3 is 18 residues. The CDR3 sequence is CASSPGTGASPRLNEQFF. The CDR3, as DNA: TGTGCCAGCAGCCCCGGGACAGGGGCCTCTCCTAGGTTGAATGAGCAGTTCTTC.

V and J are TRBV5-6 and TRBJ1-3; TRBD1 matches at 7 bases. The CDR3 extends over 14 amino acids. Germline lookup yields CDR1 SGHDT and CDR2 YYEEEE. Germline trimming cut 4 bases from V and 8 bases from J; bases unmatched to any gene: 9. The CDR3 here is CASSDGTAWDTIYF. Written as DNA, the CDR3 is TGTGCCAGCAGCGACGGGACAGCCTGGGACACCATATATTTT.

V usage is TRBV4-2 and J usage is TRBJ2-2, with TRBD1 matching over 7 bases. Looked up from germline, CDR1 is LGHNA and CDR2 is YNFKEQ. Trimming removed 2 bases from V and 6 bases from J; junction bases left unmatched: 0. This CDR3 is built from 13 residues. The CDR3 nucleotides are TGTGCCAGCAGCCAAACAGGGGCCGGGGAGCTGTTTTTT. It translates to CASSQTGAGELFF.

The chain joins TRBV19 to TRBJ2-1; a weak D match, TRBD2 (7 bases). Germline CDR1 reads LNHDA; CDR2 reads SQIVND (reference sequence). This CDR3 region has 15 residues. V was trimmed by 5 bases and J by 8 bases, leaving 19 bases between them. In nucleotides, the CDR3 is TGTGCCAGTAGTTTCTGGGGGGGCTTAAGGGATGAGCAGTTCTTC. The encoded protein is CASSFWGGLRDEQFF.

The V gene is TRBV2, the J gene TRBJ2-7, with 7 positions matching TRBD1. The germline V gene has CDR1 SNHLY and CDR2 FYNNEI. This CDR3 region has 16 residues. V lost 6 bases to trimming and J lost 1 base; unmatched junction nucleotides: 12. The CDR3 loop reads CASSRLGDSYSYEQYF. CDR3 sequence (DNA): TGTGCCAGCAGCCGCCTCGGGGACAGCTATTCCTACGAGCAGTACTTC.

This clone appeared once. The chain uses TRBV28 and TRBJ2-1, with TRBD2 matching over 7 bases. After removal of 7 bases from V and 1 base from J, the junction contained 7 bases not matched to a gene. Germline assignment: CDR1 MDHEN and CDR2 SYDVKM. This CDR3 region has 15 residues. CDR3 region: CASTPTGGSYNEQFF. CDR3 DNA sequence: TGTGCCAGCACCCCCACGGGAGGTTCCTACAATGAGCAGTTCTTC.

CDR3 sequence reads: CASSVDRTGVYNEQFF. In nucleotides, the CDR3 is TGTGCCAGCAGCGTAGATAGGACAGGGGTCTACAATGAGCAGTTCTTC. The chain joins TRBV9 to TRBJ2-1, with 9 bases matching TRBD1. Germline V gene data show CDR1 as SGDLS and CDR2 as YYNGEE. The CDR3 totals 16 residues. V shed 0 bases and J 3 bases; nucleotides not matched to a gene: 4. Drawing the rest from reference TRBV9 and TRBJ2-1, the complete variable domain is DSGVTQTPKHLITATGQRVTLRCSPRSGDLSVYWYQQSLDQGLQFLIQYYNGEERAKGNILERFSAQQFPDLHSELNLSSLELGDSALYFCASSVDRTGVYNEQFFGPGTRLTVL.

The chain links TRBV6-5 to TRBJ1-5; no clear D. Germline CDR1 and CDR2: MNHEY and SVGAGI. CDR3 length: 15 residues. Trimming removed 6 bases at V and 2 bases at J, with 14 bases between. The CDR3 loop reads CASRSDIRGNQPQHF. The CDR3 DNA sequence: TGTGCCAGCAGAAGTGACATCCGCGGCAATCAGCCCCAGCATTTT.

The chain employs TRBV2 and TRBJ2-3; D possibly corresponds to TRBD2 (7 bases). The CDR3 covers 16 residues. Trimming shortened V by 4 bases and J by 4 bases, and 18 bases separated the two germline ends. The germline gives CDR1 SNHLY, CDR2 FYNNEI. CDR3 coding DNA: TGTGCCAGCAGTGCTGGGGGAGGGGGTCGACCAGATACGCAGTATTTT. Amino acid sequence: CASSAGGGGRPDTQYF. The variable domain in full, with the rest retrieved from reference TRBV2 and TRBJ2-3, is EPEVTQTPSHQVTQMGQEVILRCVPISNHLYFYWYRQILGQKVEFLVSFYNNEISEKSEIFDDQFSVERPDGSNFTLKIRSTKLEDSAMYFCASSAGGGGRPDTQYFGPGTRLTVL.

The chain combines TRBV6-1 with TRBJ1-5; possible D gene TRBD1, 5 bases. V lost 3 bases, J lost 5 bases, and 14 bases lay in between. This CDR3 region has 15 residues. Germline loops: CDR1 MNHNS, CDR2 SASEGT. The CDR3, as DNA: TGTGCCAGCAGTGACTCCGGCGAGGGGTATCAGCCCCAGCATTTT. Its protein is CASSDSGEGYQPQHF.